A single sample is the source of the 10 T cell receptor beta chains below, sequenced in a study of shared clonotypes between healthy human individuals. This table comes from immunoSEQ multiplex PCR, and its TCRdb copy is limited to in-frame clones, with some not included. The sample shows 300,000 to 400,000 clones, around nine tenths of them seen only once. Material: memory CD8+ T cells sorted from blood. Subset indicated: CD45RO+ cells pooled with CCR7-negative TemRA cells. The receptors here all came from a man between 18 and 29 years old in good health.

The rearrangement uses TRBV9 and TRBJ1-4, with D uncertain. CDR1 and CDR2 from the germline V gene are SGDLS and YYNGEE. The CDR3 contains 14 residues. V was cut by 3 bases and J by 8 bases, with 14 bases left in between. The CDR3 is CASSGSGQEEKLFF. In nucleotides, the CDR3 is TGTGCCAGCAGCGGCAGTGGCCAGGAAGAAAAACTGTTTTTT.

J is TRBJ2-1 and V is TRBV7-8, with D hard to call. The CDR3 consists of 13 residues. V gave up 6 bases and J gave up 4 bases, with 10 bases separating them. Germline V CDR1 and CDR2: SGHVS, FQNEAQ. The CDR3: CASSRLDYNEQFF. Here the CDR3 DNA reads TGTGCCAGCAGTCGACTGGATTACAATGAGCAGTTCTTC.

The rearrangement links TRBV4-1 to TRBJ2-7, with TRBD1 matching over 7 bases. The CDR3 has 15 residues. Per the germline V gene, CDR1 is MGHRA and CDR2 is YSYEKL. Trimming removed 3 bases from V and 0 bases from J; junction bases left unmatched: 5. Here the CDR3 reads CASSQLQGTSYEQYF. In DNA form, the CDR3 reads TGCGCCAGCAGCCAGCTACAGGGGACCTCCTACGAGCAGTACTTC.

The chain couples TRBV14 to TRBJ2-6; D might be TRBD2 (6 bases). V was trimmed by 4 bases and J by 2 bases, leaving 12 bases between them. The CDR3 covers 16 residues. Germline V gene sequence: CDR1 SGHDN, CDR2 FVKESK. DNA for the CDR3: TGTGCCAGCAGCCGACCGGGACTTACTGGGGCCAACGTCCTGACTTTC. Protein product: CASSRPGLTGANVLTF.

CDR3 in amino acids: CASSPGGPGLPGELFF. CDR3 bases: TGCGCCAGCAGCCCGGGGGGGCCGGGGTTACCCGGGGAGCTGTTTTTT. The gene calls are TRBV4-1 and TRBJ2-2; 8 bases line up with TRBD2. Germline V lookup: CDR1 MGHRA, CDR2 YSYEKL. This CDR3 has 16 amino acids. Germline trimming cut 4 bases from V and 6 bases from J; bases unmatched to any gene: 10.

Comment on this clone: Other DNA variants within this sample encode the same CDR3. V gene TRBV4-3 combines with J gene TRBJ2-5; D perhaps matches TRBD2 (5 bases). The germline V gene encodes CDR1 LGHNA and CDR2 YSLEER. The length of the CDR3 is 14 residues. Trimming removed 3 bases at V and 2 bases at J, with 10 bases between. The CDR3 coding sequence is TGCGCCAGCAGCCAGGTACTAGGGCAAGAGACCCAGTACTTC. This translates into CASSQVLGQETQYF.

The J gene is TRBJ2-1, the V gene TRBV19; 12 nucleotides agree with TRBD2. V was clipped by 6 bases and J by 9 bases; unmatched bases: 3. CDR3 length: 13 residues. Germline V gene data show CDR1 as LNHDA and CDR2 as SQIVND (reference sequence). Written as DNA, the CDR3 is TGTGCCAGTAGGCGACTAGCGGGAGCTGAGCAGTTCTTC. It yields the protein CASRRLAGAEQFF.

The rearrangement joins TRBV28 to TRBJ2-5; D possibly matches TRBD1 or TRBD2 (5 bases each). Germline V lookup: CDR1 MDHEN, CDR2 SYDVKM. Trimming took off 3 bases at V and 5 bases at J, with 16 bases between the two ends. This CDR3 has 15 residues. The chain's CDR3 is CASSFGALNEETQYF. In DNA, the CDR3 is TGTGCCAGCAGTTTCGGGGCCCTGAATGAGGAGACCCAGTACTTC.

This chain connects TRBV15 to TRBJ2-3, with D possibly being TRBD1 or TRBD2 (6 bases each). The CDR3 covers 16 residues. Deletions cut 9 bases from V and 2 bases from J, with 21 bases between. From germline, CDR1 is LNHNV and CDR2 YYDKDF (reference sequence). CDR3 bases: TGTGCCACATGCTCCGGGACGGGGGCATTCACAGATACGCAGTATTTT. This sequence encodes CATCSGTGAFTDTQYF.

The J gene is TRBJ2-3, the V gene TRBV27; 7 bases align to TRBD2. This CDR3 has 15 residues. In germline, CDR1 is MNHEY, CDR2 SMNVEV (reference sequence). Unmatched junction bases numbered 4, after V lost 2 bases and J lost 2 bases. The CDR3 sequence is CASSLTGGDTDTQYF. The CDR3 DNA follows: TGTGCCAGCAGTTTAACGGGGGGAGACACAGATACGCAGTATTTT.